These 28 T cell receptor beta chains were sequenced from one sample in a study of blood T cells in healthy people across ages (dated by TCRdb to between 2014 and 2016). Libraries were constructed by 5' RACE. Sequencing instrument: Illumina HiSeq 2500. A second PCR of about 6 to 11 cycles was run with a J-beta primer mix and a sample-barcoded 5' primer. The public reads were reanalyzed by TCRdb: fastp trimming at Q25, MiXCR alignment, in-frame beta chains only. Each CDR3 protein gets just one entry, which takes the most common genes and DNA from the rows behind it. A total of 600,000 or so distinct CDR3 sequences appear in this sample, about 30% of them only once. The ten largest clones add up to less than 20% of the sample. Sequenced sample: blood. The source is a woman of 80 years or more in good health.

In its sample, this clonotype was seen a few times. The gene calls are TRBV4-2 and TRBJ2-2; weak D call: TRBD2 (5 bases). CDR1 and CDR2 from the germline V gene are LGHNA and YNFKEQ. There are 16 residues in the CDR3. Deletions cut 0 bases from V and 0 bases from J, with 8 bases between. The CDR3 sequence is CASSQDGVSNTGELFF. CDR3 bases: TGTGCCAGCAGCCAAGACGGGGTATCGAACACCGGGGAGCTGTTTTTT.

There are many counts of this clonotype. The J gene is TRBJ2-3, the V gene TRBV5-1; D gene uncertain. V was shortened by 0 bases and J by 4 bases, with 12 bases between the two germline ends. The CDR3 totals 15 residues. Germline-derived CDR1 and CDR2 are SGHRS and YFSETQ. The CDR3 loop is CASSLEGYGADTQYF. CDR3 DNA sequence: TGCGCCAGCAGCTTGGAGGGCTATGGTGCAGATACGCAGTATTTT.

A few counts support this clonotype. This chain links TRBV3-1 with TRBJ1-2; TRBD1 matches 8 bases. This CDR3 has 15 amino acids. Germline V gene data show CDR1 as LGHDT and CDR2 as YNNKEL (reference sequence). Trimming cost V 5 bases and J 5 bases; bases outside gene matches: 10. CDR3 residues: CASSGHRGRAYGYTF. The CDR3 nucleotides read TGTGCCAGCAGCGGACACAGGGGGAGAGCTTATGGCTACACCTTC.

This clonotype has at least ten counts. The rearrangement joins TRBV5-1 to TRBJ1-5, with D possibly being TRBD1 (5 bases). V was shortened by 1 base and J by 7 bases, with 24 bases between the two germline ends. Germline CDR1 and CDR2: SGHRS and YFSETQ. The CDR3 is made up of 18 amino acids. The CDR3 reads CASSLPNGSPTKGQPQHF. The CDR3 nucleotides read TGCGCCAGCAGCTTGCCGAACGGAAGCCCCACAAAGGGGCAGCCCCAGCATTTT.

As concerns this clonotype: Without the conserved terminal phenylalanine or tryptophan, this CDR3 likely stems from a read error. The chain recombines TRBV5-1 with TRBJ2-1; 7 bases are a match to TRBD1. The CDR3 sequence is 20 residues long. V gave up 4 bases and J gave up 0 bases; unmatched junction bases: 19. In germline, CDR1 is SGHRS, CDR2 YFSETQ. CDR3 sequence reads: CASSPRGSRTGAPSYNEQFC. The CDR3 DNA is TGCGCCAGCAGCCCGAGGGGGTCTAGAACAGGGGCACCCTCCTACAATGAGCAGTTCTGC.

The chain is built from TRBV9 and TRBJ2-3; either TRBD1 or TRBD2 may supply D (5 bases each). This CDR3 has 16 amino acids. Deletions cut 0 bases from V and 5 bases from J, with 16 bases between. In germline, CDR1 is SGDLS, CDR2 YYNGEE. The CDR3, as DNA: TGTGCCAGCAGCGTAGACCCGGGGCCCCGCGGAGATACGCAGTATTTT. Its translation is CASSVDPGPRGDTQYF.

This clonotype showed up many times. The chain has TRBV5-1 and TRBJ1-4, with a possible D match to TRBD1 (6 bases). Trimming left V 0 bases short and J 6 bases short, with 12 bases between. This CDR3 is built from 15 residues. Germline CDR1 and CDR2: SGHRS and YFSETQ. The CDR3 nucleotides are TGCGCCAGCAGCTTGGGTGGGGGCTGGGATGAAAAACTGTTTTTT. It codes for CASSLGGGWDEKLFF.

The chain uses TRBV19 and TRBJ2-4; weak D call: TRBD1 (5 bases). The V end was cut by 5 bases, the J end by 0 bases, with 14 bases between. The CDR3 is 16 residues long. The germline V gene encodes CDR1 LNHDA and CDR2 SQIVND (reference sequence). CDR3 coding DNA: TGTGCCAGTAGTGAGACCCCGCAGGGAGCCAAAAACATTCAGTACTTC. It translates to CASSETPQGAKNIQYF.

On this clonotype itself: A read error may be the cause here, since a much bigger clone is one base away. The conserved phenylalanine or tryptophan is not found at the CDR3 terminus, so this likely reflects a read error. The chain combines TRBV12-3 or TRBV12-4 with TRBJ2-3; the D gene could be TRBD1 or TRBD2 (5 bases each). Trimming pared 7 bases from V and 8 bases from J, leaving 22 bases between. The CDR3 is 15 residues long. CDR3: CASTLGSGVGGTQYV. The CDR3 DNA follows: TGTGCCAGCACTCTGGGGAGCGGTGTTGGGGGTACGCAGTATGTT.

This clonotype was detected many times. The chain employs TRBV5-1 and TRBJ2-3, with D possibly called TRBD1 or TRBD2 (5 bases each). Between the trimmed V and J ends, which lost 6 bases and 0 bases, there was a span of 8 bases. This CDR3 region has 13 residues. The germline V gene has CDR1 SGHRS and CDR2 YFSETQ. CDR3 sequence (DNA): TGCGCCAGCAACCGGGACAGCACAGATACGCAGTATTTT. This translates into CASNRDSTDTQYF.

CDR3 region: CASSEFLDREYGYTF. The CDR3 DNA reads TGTGCCAGCAGTGAGTTTCTTGACAGGGAGTATGGCTACACCTTC. The chain carries TRBV6-1 and TRBJ1-2; 7 nucleotides match TRBD1. The junction had 9 bases not matched to a gene; V was cut back by 3 bases and J by 5 bases. Germline-derived CDR1 and CDR2 are MNHNS and SASEGT. This CDR3 has 15 residues.

At least ten counts were recorded for this clonotype. Written as DNA, the CDR3 is TGTGCCAGCAGCTTACGAAACCCGGCGGGGGGACCCTACGAGCAGTACTTC. It translates to CASSLRNPAGGPYEQYF. This chain links TRBV7-2 with TRBJ2-7; 8 nucleotides align to TRBD2. The CDR3 runs 17 residues. Trimming took 2 bases from V and 2 from J; bases not matched to a gene: 11. Germline V gives CDR1 SGHTA, CDR2 FQGNSA. Variable domain in full (rest from reference TRBV7-2 and TRBJ2-7): GAGVSQSPSNKVTEKGKDVELRCDPISGHTALYWYRQSLGQGLEFLIYFQGNSAPDKSGLPSDRFSAERTGGSVSTLTIQRTQQEDSAVYLCASSLRNPAGGPYEQYFGPGTRLTVT.

This clonotype has a count of ten or more. The rearrangement uses TRBV6-2 or TRBV6-3 and TRBJ2-1; D is perhaps TRBD2 (7 bases). V was trimmed by 11 bases and J by 9 bases, leaving 20 bases between them. Germline CDR1 MNHEY, CDR2 SVGEGT. The CDR3 runs to 13 residues. The CDR3 region has the DNA TGTGCCGGACGAGGGGGGGGCCTTGGTGAGCAGTTCTTC. It yields the protein CAGRGGGLGEQFF.

Note on this clonotype: A read error may explain this, as a much larger clone is one base away. This chain links TRBV27 with TRBJ1-1, with D possibly TRBD1 on 6 matching bases. The CDR3 spans 14 residues. Trimming cost V 6 bases and J 1 base, with 12 bases left between them. Germline CDR1 reads MNHEY; CDR2 reads SMNVEV (reference sequence). The CDR3 DNA follows: TGTGCCAGCAGGTTTGGGGACAAGAACACTGAAGCTTTCTTT. Translation gives CASRFGDKNTEAFF.

The gene calls are TRBV7-3 and TRBJ1-4; D not resolved. V gave up 7 bases and J gave up 0 bases, with 9 bases separating them. The germline gives CDR1 SGHTA, CDR2 FQGTGA. The CDR3 is made up of 14 amino acids. CDR3 DNA sequence: TGTGCCAGCAAATTGGGTGCAACTAATGAAAAACTGTTTTTT. This codes for CASKLGATNEKLFF.

This clonotype was observed at least ten times. The chain employs TRBV7-3 and TRBJ2-1, with 14 bases matching TRBD2. The CDR3 consists of 13 residues. With 4 bases clipped from V and 10 bases from J, the junction kept 0 bases outside the gene matches. Germline lookup yields CDR1 SGHTA and CDR2 FQGTGA. CDR3 sequence: CASSWTSGGEQFF. The CDR3 region has the DNA TGTGCCAGCAGCTGGACTAGCGGGGGGGAGCAGTTCTTC.

In its sample, this clonotype was seen a few times. The chain joins TRBV10-3 to TRBJ2-2; D might be TRBD1 (5 bases). V lost 2 bases and J 1 base, leaving 11 bases between the germline ends. This CDR3 comprises 16 residues. Germline V gives CDR1 ENHRY, CDR2 SYGVKD. CDR3 amino acids: CAISEGRTKNTGELFF. CDR3 in DNA: TGTGCCATCAGTGAGGGTCGGACAAAGAACACCGGGGAGCTGTTTTTT.

The table lists this clonotype with many counts. The chain uses TRBV6-1 and TRBJ2-3; 7 bases map to TRBD2. Looked up from germline, CDR1 is MNHNS and CDR2 is SASEGT. The ends lost 8 bases at V and 2 bases at J; junction bases unmatched: 10. This CDR3 spans 15 amino acids. CDR3 bases: TGTGCCAGCTCCCCCCGGCTAGCGGTCACAGATACGCAGTATTTT. It yields the protein CASSPRLAVTDTQYF.

The chain has TRBV12-3 or TRBV12-4 and TRBJ2-5; 7 nucleotides align to TRBD2. V shed 2 bases, J shed 10 bases, and the junction held 4 bases outside the gene matches. The CDR3 has 12 residues. The CDR3 nucleotides are TGTGCCAGCAGTTTAAGGGGAGGGTACCAGTACTTC. Its translation is CASSLRGGYQYF.

This clonotype was picked up many times. The rearrangement uses TRBV6-2 or TRBV6-3 and TRBJ1-1; D not certain. This CDR3 is 14 amino acids long. V shed 10 bases and J shed 0 bases, with 15 bases lying between them. Germline lookup yields CDR1 MNHEY and CDR2 SVGEGT. Written as DNA, the CDR3 is TGTGCCACCCACAAGAATCTCATGAACACTGAAGCTTTCTTT. This sequence encodes CATHKNLMNTEAFF.

On this clonotype: With a much larger clone just one base away, this may be a read error. The CDR3 carries no conserved terminal phenylalanine or tryptophan, so it likely arises from a read error. J is TRBJ2-2 and V is TRBV7-8; TRBD2 matches 15 bases. CDR1 and CDR2 (germline): SGHVS, FQNEAQ. The J segment lost 0 bases and the V segment lost 5 bases, leaving 7 bases of the junction unmatched. This CDR3 contains 19 residues. This CDR3 is CASSGGLAGGNTNTGELFC. The DNA for the CDR3 is TGTGCCAGCAGCGGGGGACTAGCGGGGGGTAATACGAACACCGGGGAGCTGTTTTGT.

This clonotype was recorded at least ten times. At one boundary the junction diverges from the germline segment, which might be a read error. V gene TRBV29-1 combines with J gene TRBJ1-2; D is possibly TRBD1 (5 bases). The germline gives CDR1 SQVTM, CDR2 ANQGSEA. This CDR3 is built from 15 residues. The CDR3 region is CSAEGAIAGDYGYTF. The CDR3 DNA reads as TGCAGCGCTGAAGGGGCTATTGCCGGGGACTATGGCTACACCTTC. Using reference TRBV29-1 and TRBJ1-2 for the parts outside the CDR3, the full variable domain is SAVISQKPSRDICQRGTSLTIQCQVDSQVTMMFWYRQQPGQSLTLIATANQGSEATYESGFVIDKFPISRPNLTFSTLTVSNMSPEDSSIYLCSAEGAIAGDYGYTFGSGTRLTVV.

The chain uses TRBV7-9 and TRBJ2-7; D tentatively fits TRBD1 or TRBD2 (5 bases each). The germline V gene has CDR1 SEHNR and CDR2 FQNEAQ (reference sequence). Trimming left V 6 bases short and J 0 bases short, with 12 bases between. The CDR3 is 14 amino acids. CDR3 sequence (DNA): TGTGCCAGCAGGCCCGGGGCCGGCTCCTACGAGCAGTACTTC. This encodes CASRPGAGSYEQYF. The whole variable domain, filled in from reference TRBV7-9 and TRBJ2-7, reads DTGVSQNPRHKITKRGQNVTFRCDPISEHNRLYWYRQTLGQGPEFLTYFQNEAQLEKSRLLSDRFSAERPKGSFSTLEIQRTEQGDSAMYLCASRPGAGSYEQYFGPGTRLTVT.

This clonotype came up many times. The chain carries TRBV10-3 and TRBJ2-6; TRBD1 agrees at 11 bases. The germline gives CDR1 ENHRY, CDR2 SYGVKD. V was pared by 0 bases and J by 1 base, with 8 bases of the junction left unmatched. CDR3 size: 20 residues. CDR3 in amino acids: CAISESMGTGGLSGANVLTF. The CDR3 DNA reads as TGTGCCATCAGTGAGTCGATGGGGACAGGGGGATTGTCTGGGGCCAACGTCCTGACTTTC.

This chain uses TRBV20-1 with TRBJ2-7; TRBD1 matches at 7 bases. Trimming cost V 4 bases and J 2 bases; bases outside gene matches: 5. The germline gives CDR1 DFQATT, CDR2 SNEGSKA (reference sequence). This CDR3 has 13 residues. The CDR3 is CSAKRQGTYEQYF. In nucleotides, the CDR3 is TGCAGTGCTAAAAGACAGGGTACCTACGAGCAGTACTTC.

J is TRBJ2-5 and V is TRBV4-3; D is undetermined. Matching the DNA end better, TRBJ2-7 makes the J call doubtful. Germline V gives CDR1 LGHNA, CDR2 YSLEER. This CDR3 has 15 amino acids. The CDR3 nucleotides are TGCGCCAGCAGCCAAGCGGGTAGCCAAGGCTACGAGCAGTACTTC. It is translated as CASSQAGSQGYEQYF.

This clonotype was counted at least ten times. V gene TRBV6-1 combines with J gene TRBJ2-7; tentatively, D is TRBD2 (8 bases). The CDR3 contains 15 residues. Looked up from germline, CDR1 is MNHNS and CDR2 is SASEGT. Trimming took 7 bases from V and 2 from J, leaving 18 bases between them. CDR3 in amino acids: CASNTGGGNAYEQYF. The DNA of the CDR3 is TGTGCCAGCAATACGGGAGGGGGCAACGCCTACGAGCAGTACTTC.

This clonotype was observed at least ten times. V and J are TRBV10-3 and TRBJ1-2; 7 bases align to TRBD1. The CDR3 loop spans 17 amino acids. Germline CDR1 is ENHRY and CDR2 is SYGVKD. J gave up 5 bases and V 7 bases, and 19 bases lay outside the gene matches. CDR3 sequence reads: CAITRTGPDFREYGYTF. DNA of the CDR3: TGTGCCATCACGAGGACAGGACCGGATTTTAGGGAGTATGGCTACACCTTC.